Below, 13 T cell receptor beta chains from the same sample are listed, as sequenced in a study of blood T cell repertoires in COVID-19. Produced via immunoSEQ multiplex PCR; TCRdb's table is partial and in-frame only. The sample holds over 400,000 clones, 80% to 90% seen once. What was sequenced was peripheral blood. The origin of the receptors is a human donor in a cohort sampled during active COVID-19.

The V call is TRBV19, the J call TRBJ1-2, with D maybe TRBD1 (5 bases). The CDR3 has 14 residues. V gave up 1 base and J gave up 9 bases, with 15 bases separating them. CDR1 is LNHDA, CDR2 SQIVND, per germline (reference sequence). As DNA, the CDR3 is TGTGCCAGTAGTATAGCGGGGGGTGCGTTGCGCTACACCTTC. Translated, it gives CASSIAGGALRYTF.

Comment on this clone: One end of the junction varies from germline; a read error may be responsible. The V and J genes are TRBV29-1 and TRBJ2-3; D remains unclear. The CDR3 loop spans 13 amino acids. Germline lookup yields CDR1 SQVTM and CDR2 ANQGSEA. CDR3 DNA sequence: TGCAGCGTCGAAGGGTCTGTCAGAGATACGCAGTATTTT. It yields the protein CSVEGSVRDTQYF.

The chain carries TRBV29-1 and TRBJ2-2; 7 bases are a match to TRBD2. V trimming: 7 bases; J trimming: 6 bases; junction bases outside the gene matches: 14. The V gene's germline CDR1 is SQVTM and CDR2 ANQGSEA. The CDR3 runs to 15 residues. CDR3 sequence reads: CSAEILADGAGELFF. CDR3 DNA: TGCAGCGCCGAAATTCTAGCGGACGGGGCCGGGGAGCTGTTTTTT.

The rearrangement uses TRBV25-1 and TRBJ1-3, with D tentatively TRBD1 (5 bases). Germline assignment: CDR1 MGHDK and CDR2 SYGVNS. Trimming left V 4 bases short and J 3 bases short, with 19 bases between. The CDR3 extends over 17 amino acids. This chain's CDR3 is CASSAFHQGGYGNTIYF. CDR3 DNA: TGTGCCAGCAGTGCGTTCCACCAGGGAGGGTATGGAAACACCATATATTTT.

This rearrangement joins TRBV24-1 to TRBJ2-2, with 11 nucleotides matching TRBD1. V was pared by 6 bases and J by 3 bases, with 2 bases of the junction left unmatched. The CDR3 contains 15 residues. Per germline, CDR1 KGHDR and CDR2 SFDVKD. The CDR3 DNA reads TGTGCCACCAGTTCGGGACAGGGGGACACCGGGGAGCTGTTTTTT. This translates into CATSSGQGDTGELFF.

CDR3 coding DNA: TGTGCCAGCAGTGACCGCCGACAGGGGGCCGGGGAGCTGTTTTTT. Its translation: CASSDRRQGAGELFF. This chain uses TRBV6-4 with TRBJ2-2; 9 nucleotides align to TRBD1. V was pared by 2 bases and J by 6 bases, with 4 bases of the junction left unmatched. This CDR3 contains 15 residues. Looked up from germline, CDR1 is MRHNA and CDR2 is SNTAGT.

This chain links TRBV7-6 with TRBJ1-2, with D possibly TRBD1 on 5 matching bases. Trimming took 2 bases from V and 6 from J, leaving 13 bases between them. This CDR3 has 14 amino acids. CDR1 and CDR2 from the germline V gene are SGHVS and FNYEAQ. CDR3 DNA sequence: TGTGCCAGCAGCTTACACCCCCAGGGCGATGGCTACACCTTC. Translated: CASSLHPQGDGYTF.

The rearrangement uses TRBV4-2 and TRBJ2-5; D gene uncertain. This CDR3 contains 14 residues. Germline CDR1 is LGHNA and CDR2 is YNFKEQ. V shed 2 bases and J shed 1 base, with 8 bases lying between them. The CDR3 loop reads CASSQMLSQETQYF. CDR3 DNA: TGTGCCAGCAGCCAAATGCTGAGCCAAGAGACCCAGTACTTC.

This sequence joins TRBV28 and TRBJ1-3; a possible D gene is TRBD1 (5 bases). CDR1 is MDHEN, CDR2 SYDVKM, per germline. V lost 3 bases, J lost 4 bases, and 13 bases lay in between. The CDR3 has 15 amino acids. The CDR3 region is CASSLTEPLGNTIYF. DNA for the CDR3: TGTGCCAGCAGTTTGACAGAGCCTCTCGGAAACACCATATATTTT. The whole variable domain, filled in from reference TRBV28 and TRBJ1-3, reads DVKVTQSSRYLVKRTGEKVFLECVQDMDHENMFWYRQDPGLGLRLIYFSYDVKMKEKGDIPEGYSVSREKKERFSLILESASTNQTSMYLCASSLTEPLGNTIYFGEGSWLTVV.

J is TRBJ1-1 and V is TRBV6-5, with 7 bases fitting TRBD1. The J segment lost 6 bases and the V segment lost 3 bases, leaving 7 bases of the junction unmatched. The CDR3 is 14 amino acids. Germline loops: CDR1 MNHEY, CDR2 SVGAGI. DNA for the CDR3: TGTGCCAGCAGTTATTACCGGGACAGCCCTGAAGCTTTCTTT. Protein sequence: CASSYYRDSPEAFF.

The rearrangement uses TRBV28 and TRBJ1-5; D is perhaps TRBD1 (6 bases). Trimming pared 3 bases from V and 0 bases from J, leaving 18 bases between. CDR1 and CDR2 from the germline V gene are MDHEN and SYDVKM. There are 18 residues in the CDR3. The CDR3 DNA sequence: TGTGCCAGCAGTTTCAACAGGGCACTGGGATATAGCAATCAGCCCCAGCATTTT. This sequence encodes CASSFNRALGYSNQPQHF.

J is TRBJ1-4 and V is TRBV6-1; maybe TRBD1 (5 bases). The CDR3 is made up of 14 amino acids. The ends were cut back, 2 bases at V and 8 bases at J, with 12 bases in the middle. Germline V CDR1 and CDR2: MNHNS, SASEGT. The CDR3 DNA reads TGTGCCAGCAGTGAACGGGGGTTTGGAGAAAAACTGTTTTTT. Protein product: CASSERGFGEKLFF.

Concerning this clone itself: One end of the junction does not line up with germline, which may come from a read error. The V gene is TRBV7-7, the J gene TRBJ2-5, with 11 bases that match TRBD2. The CDR3 runs to 16 residues. The germline V gene encodes CDR1 SSHAT and CDR2 FNYEAQ (reference sequence). The CDR3 bases are TGTGCTAGCAGCCTTTTAGCGGGAGGGTACCAAGAGACCCAGTACTTC. Amino acid sequence: CASSLLAGGYQETQYF.